This T cell receptor (beta chain) is from a study of early T cells in non-severe SARS-CoV-2 infection. Regarding the study as a whole: Matching against VDJdb likely underestimated virus-specific expansions, favoring anti-spike CD8.

Unique molecular identifiers were affixed to single, distinct cDNA molecules. TCRdb itself ran the 5' RACE reads through MiXCR, one entry per CDR3 protein. The table lists about 68,000 distinct CDR3 sequences, approximately 10% of them singletons. Details on this clonotype: The antigen remains undetermined.

V lost 0 bases to trimming and J lost 6 bases, with 19 bases between them. The CDR3 totals 17 residues. Germline V lookup: CDR1 SGHVS, CDR2 FQNEAQ. This rearrangement joins TRBV7-8 to TRBJ2-3; a weak D match, TRBD2 (7 bases). The sample was whole blood. This sequence was found in an adult who was a healthcare worker with PCR-confirmed SARS-CoV-2 infection or an uninfected control (not recorded which). DNA of the CDR3: TGTGCCAGCAGCTTAGCTCGGTGGACCGAGGGGGGGGATACGCAGTATTTT. Translating it yields CASSLARWTEGGDTQYF.